This paragraph reports one T cell receptor (beta chain). Antigen: not known. In germline, CDR1 is SGHAT, CDR2 FQNNGV. The CDR3 spans 11 residues. V lost 11 bases and J lost 0, with 7 bases in between. The entry originates in a study of identical twins. cDNA carried unique molecular identifiers, and a universal primer site was added by template switching. TCRdb passed the 5' RACE reads through MiXCR, listing each CDR3 protein once. This sample yields approximately 500,000 distinct CDR3 sequences, of which roughly 26% are seen a single time; 2.9% belongs to the top ten. Broader study findings: Zero-insertion analyses could be partly confounded by invariant MAIT and iNKT cells. The models systematically underestimated how much out-of-frame TCR alpha was shared in monozygotic twins.

These data were also filed under a second study, of T cells expressing NK-cell markers. That source notes: Several experiments employed an anti-gamma-delta TCR antibody to confine sorting to alpha-beta TCR T cells.

Sequenced input: CD4+ T cells sorted from blood. This clonotype originated in a young woman in good health. The J gene is TRBJ1-2, the V gene TRBV11-2; possible D gene TRBD1, 5 bases. CDR3 bases: TGTGCCTCGGGGGCTAACTATGGCTACACCTTC. It encodes CASGANYGYTF.